This is a list of T cell receptor beta chains from one sample in a study of cytomegalovirus exposure and HLA in healthy donors. The assay was immunoSEQ multiplex PCR, and TCRdb's table has in-frame clones only and misses some. The sample totals 70,000 or so clones. Input material: PBMCs. The origin of the receptors is a man aged 40-50 years in good health and CMV-seronegative. CDR3s include the opening cysteine and the closing phenylalanine or tryptophan. The order of the fields is D gene, V gene, J gene, CDR3 protein, CDR3 DNA. The D gene is left open where the match is weak.

D: -
V: TRBV7-2
J: TRBJ1-4
CDR3: CASSLLRQGSEKLFF
DNA: TGTGCCAGCAGCTTACTTCGTCAGGGGAGTGAAAAACTGTTTTTT

D: TRBD1
V: TRBV6-4
J: TRBJ2-5
CDR3: CASSPGTGEPETQYF
DNA: TGTGCCAGCAGCCCCGGGACAGGGGAACCCGAGACCCAGTACTTC

D: TRBD2
V: TRBV14
J: TRBJ2-7
CDR3: CASASGGHSYEQYF
DNA: TGTGCCAGCGCTAGCGGGGGGCACTCCTACGAGCAGTACTTC

D: TRBD2
V: TRBV11-3
J: TRBJ2-3
CDR3: CASSLFGGDTDTQYF
DNA: TGTGCCAGCAGCTTATTCGGGGGGGACACAGATACGCAGTATTTT

D: TRBD2
V: TRBV5-1
J: TRBJ2-3
CDR3: CASSSTSGGAGRPDTQYF
DNA: TGCGCCAGCAGCTCTACTAGCGGGGGGGCCGGCAGGCCAGATACGCAGTATTTT

D: TRBD1
V: TRBV6-5
J: TRBJ2-2
CDR3: CASSYRDRRRGELFF
DNA: TGTGCCAGCAGTTATAGGGACAGGCGCCGCGGGGAGCTGTTTTTT

D: TRBD2
V: TRBV18
J: TRBJ2-5
CDR3: CASSSTSDQETQYF
DNA: TGTGCCAGCTCATCTACTAGCGACCAAGAGACCCAGTACTTC

D: TRBD1
V: TRBV4-2
J: TRBJ1-2
CDR3: CASSHLDRGDGYTF
DNA: TGTGCCAGCAGCCACTTGGACAGGGGGGACGGCTACACCTTC

D: -
V: TRBV5-4
J: TRBJ1-1
CDR3: CASSSQLTRDTEAFF
DNA: TGTGCCAGCAGCTCTCAACTTACTCGGGACACTGAAGCTTTCTTT

D: -
V: TRBV4-1
J: TRBJ2-5
CDR3: CASSPRGAGEQETQYF
DNA: TGCGCCAGCAGCCCCCGGGGGGCGGGGGAGCAAGAGACCCAGTACTTC

D: -
V: TRBV30
J: TRBJ2-2
CDR3: CAWSLWSTGELFF
DNA: TGTGCCTGGAGTTTATGGAGCACCGGGGAGCTGTTTTTT

D: -
V: TRBV14
J: TRBJ2-5
CDR3: CASSQGTIQDKETQYF
DNA: TGTGCCAGCAGCCAAGGTACAATTCAGGACAAAGAGACCCAGTACTTC

D: -
V: TRBV30
J: TRBJ1-5
CDR3: CAWSALGTSSQPQHF
DNA: TGTGCCTGGAGTGCCCTGGGCACTAGCAGTCAGCCCCAGCATTTT

D: -
V: TRBV5-1
J: TRBJ1-2
CDR3: CASSLAQNYGYTF
DNA: TGCGCCAGCAGCTTGGCACAGAACTATGGCTACACCTTC

D: -
V: TRBV6-5
J: TRBJ1-4
CDR3: CASSRAGEGEKLFF
DNA: TGTGCCAGCAGCCGGGCAGGGGAAGGTGAAAAACTGTTTTTT

D: TRBD1
V: TRBV5-1
J: TRBJ2-2
CDR3: CASSPPTGYTGELFF
DNA: TGCGCCAGCAGCCCGCCGACAGGGTACACCGGGGAGCTGTTTTTT

D: TRBD1
V: TRBV19
J: TRBJ1-1
CDR3: CASATTGGRTEAFF
DNA: TGTGCCAGTGCCACGACAGGGGGCCGCACTGAAGCTTTCTTT

D: -
V: TRBV5-1
J: TRBJ2-5
CDR3: CASSSALEETQYF
DNA: TGCGCCAGCAGCTCCGCTCTAGAAGAGACCCAGTACTTC

D: -
V: TRBV18
J: TRBJ2-3
CDR3: CASSPLRGVMMSADTQYF
DNA: TGTGCCAGCTCACCACTGCGGGGCGTAATGATGTCCGCAGATACGCAGTATTTT

D: TRBD1
V: TRBV25-1
J: TRBJ1-2
CDR3: CASSLGQMNGYTF
DNA: TGTGCCAGCAGTCTGGGACAGATGAATGGCTACACCTTC

D: TRBD1
V: TRBV5-1
J: TRBJ2-2
CDR3: CASSKPGQVDAGELFF
DNA: TGCGCCAGCAGCAAACCGGGACAGGTCGACGCCGGGGAGCTGTTTTTT

D: -
V: TRBV6-1
J: TRBJ2-7
CDR3: CASSEGVGGRRLSYEQYF
DNA: TGTGCCAGCAGTGAAGGGGTGGGTGGGCGACGGCTCTCCTACGAGCAGTACTTC